A single sample gave rise to the 11 T cell receptor beta chains below, sequenced in a study of T cell responses to AZD1222 COVID-19 vaccine. Clones were read by immunoSEQ multiplex PCR, and TCRdb kept only the in-frame ones, dropping some. Among about 150,000 clones listed, 85% to 90% were seen once. The sequencing used peripheral blood, collected on day 0 of AZD1222 vaccination. These TCRs come from an adult in good health.

V gene TRBV5-6 combines with J gene TRBJ2-1, with D hard to call. Looked up from germline, CDR1 is SGHDT and CDR2 is YYEEEE. Deletions cut 0 bases from V and 0 bases from J, with 7 bases between. The CDR3 sequence is 15 residues long. As DNA, the CDR3 is TGTGCCAGCAGCTTGGACCCGAGCTCCTACAATGAGCAGTTCTTC. Translating it yields CASSLDPSSYNEQFF. Using reference TRBV5-6 and TRBJ2-1 for the parts outside the CDR3, the full variable domain is DAGVTQSPTHLIKTRGQQVTLRCSPKSGHDTVSWYQQALGQGPQFIFQYYEEEERQRGNFPDRFSGHQFPNYSSELNVNALLLGDSALYLCASSLDPSSYNEQFFGPGTRLTVL.

This clone was seen a handful of times. The chain carries TRBV10-2 and TRBJ1-5, with D hard to call. Germline V gene lookup returns CDR1 WSHSY and CDR2 SAAADI. The CDR3 totals 16 residues. V lost 11 bases and J 0 bases, leaving 20 bases between the germline ends. The CDR3 region has the DNA TGCGCCGGTCGCTCGATTCAGGTGTATAGCAATCAGCCCCAGCATTTT. It translates to CAGRSIQVYSNQPQHF.

The gene calls are TRBV20-1 and TRBJ1-5; D remains ambiguous. The V end was cut by 3 bases, the J end by 0 bases, with 6 bases between. There are 13 residues in the CDR3. Germline CDR1 is DFQATT and CDR2 is SNEGSKA (reference sequence). CDR3 nucleotides: TGCAGTGCTAGTGCCCTTAGCAATCAGCCCCAGCATTTT. This translates into CSASALSNQPQHF.

The rearrangement links TRBV2 to TRBJ1-3, with TRBD1 matching over 7 bases. Per the germline V gene, CDR1 is SNHLY and CDR2 is FYNNEI. The CDR3 spans 13 residues. Trimming removed 10 bases from V and 0 bases from J; junction bases left unmatched: 3. CDR3 protein: CATTGDSGNTIYF. CDR3 bases: TGTGCCACAACAGGGGACTCTGGAAACACCATATATTTT. The complete variable domain, with remaining parts taken from reference TRBV2 and TRBJ1-3, reads EPEVTQTPSHQVTQMGQEVILRCVPISNHLYFYWYRQILGQKVEFLVSFYNNEISEKSEIFDDQFSVERPDGSNFTLKIRSTKLEDSAMYFCATTGDSGNTIYFGEGSWLTVV.

The CDR3 coding sequence is TGTGCCAGTAGTATAACGGCAGCCTACATTCAGTACTTC. The encoded protein is CASSITAAYIQYF. V is TRBV19 and J is TRBJ2-4; no clear D. Trimming shortened V by 2 bases and J by 8 bases, and 10 bases separated the two germline ends. This CDR3 is built from 13 residues. Per germline, CDR1 LNHDA and CDR2 SQIVND (reference sequence).

This clone showed up just a few times. The chain carries TRBV28 and TRBJ1-1; tentatively, D is TRBD1 (5 bases). The CDR3 runs 15 residues. Trimming took off 5 bases at V and 3 bases at J, with 16 bases between the two ends. Germline V lookup: CDR1 MDHEN, CDR2 SYDVKM. The CDR3 nucleotides read TGTGCCAGCAGTACCACAGGTTTAGGCGACACTGAAGCTTTCTTT. It translates to CASSTTGLGDTEAFF.

This clone was observed a single time. The sample holds other DNA sequences that translate to the same CDR3. This rearrangement joins TRBV27 to TRBJ2-7, with 7 nucleotides matching TRBD2. In germline, CDR1 is MNHEY, CDR2 SMNVEV (reference sequence). The CDR3 has 13 amino acids. J was trimmed by 1 base and V by 3 bases; bases with no gene match: 0. The CDR3 coding sequence is TGTGCCAGCAGTTTGGGAGGGTCCTACGAGCAGTACTTC. This gives the protein CASSLGGSYEQYF.

The chain has TRBV18 and TRBJ1-5, with 7 bases matching TRBD1. V lost 3 bases, J lost 5 bases, and 4 bases stayed unmatched. The CDR3 runs to 14 residues. Germline values: CDR1 KGHSH, CDR2 LQKENI. CDR3 protein: CASSPATGDQPQHF. DNA of the CDR3: TGTGCCAGCTCACCGGCAACAGGGGATCAGCCCCAGCATTTT.

DNA of the CDR3: TGCGCCAGCAGTACAGGGGAAGGGGGGACAGATACGCAGTATTTT. Protein: CASSTGEGGTDTQYF. This rearrangement joins TRBV10-1 to TRBJ2-3; a possible D gene is TRBD1 (7 bases). Per the germline V gene, CDR1 is WNHNN and CDR2 is SYGVQD (reference sequence). This CDR3 has 15 residues. The V and J ends lost 5 bases and 3 bases respectively, with 15 bases between them.

This chain uses TRBV6-1 with TRBJ2-7; D call uncertain. CDR1 MNHNS and CDR2 SASEGT come from the germline V gene. V was pared by 3 bases and J by 0 bases, with 15 bases between. The CDR3 contains 16 residues. DNA of the CDR3: TGTGCCAGCAGTGACGGGCAAGACCTGAGCTCCTACGAGCAGTACGTC. Translating it yields CASSDGQDLSSYEQYV.

The table lists this clone with a count of one. The chain is built from TRBV6-5 and TRBJ1-1; D unresolved. This CDR3 contains 14 residues. V was pared by 0 bases and J by 6 bases, with 11 bases between. Germline V gives CDR1 MNHEY, CDR2 SVGAGI. CDR3 loop: CASSYSSRHPEAFF. For the CDR3, the DNA is TGTGCCAGCAGTTACTCGTCCCGCCATCCTGAAGCTTTCTTT.